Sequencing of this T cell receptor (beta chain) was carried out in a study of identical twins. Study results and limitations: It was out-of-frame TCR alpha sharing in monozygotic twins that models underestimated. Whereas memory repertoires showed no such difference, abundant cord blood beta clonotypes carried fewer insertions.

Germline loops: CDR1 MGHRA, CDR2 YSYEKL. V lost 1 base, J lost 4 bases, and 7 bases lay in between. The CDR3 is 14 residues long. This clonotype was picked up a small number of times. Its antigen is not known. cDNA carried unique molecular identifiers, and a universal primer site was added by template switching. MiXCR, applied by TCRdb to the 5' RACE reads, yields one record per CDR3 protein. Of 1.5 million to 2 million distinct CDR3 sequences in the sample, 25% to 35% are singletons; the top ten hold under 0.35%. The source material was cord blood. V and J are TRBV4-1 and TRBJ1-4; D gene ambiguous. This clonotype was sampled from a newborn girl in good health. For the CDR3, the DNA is TGCGCCAGCAGCCAAGTACCGTTTAATGAAAAACTGTTTTTT. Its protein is CASSQVPFNEKLFF.